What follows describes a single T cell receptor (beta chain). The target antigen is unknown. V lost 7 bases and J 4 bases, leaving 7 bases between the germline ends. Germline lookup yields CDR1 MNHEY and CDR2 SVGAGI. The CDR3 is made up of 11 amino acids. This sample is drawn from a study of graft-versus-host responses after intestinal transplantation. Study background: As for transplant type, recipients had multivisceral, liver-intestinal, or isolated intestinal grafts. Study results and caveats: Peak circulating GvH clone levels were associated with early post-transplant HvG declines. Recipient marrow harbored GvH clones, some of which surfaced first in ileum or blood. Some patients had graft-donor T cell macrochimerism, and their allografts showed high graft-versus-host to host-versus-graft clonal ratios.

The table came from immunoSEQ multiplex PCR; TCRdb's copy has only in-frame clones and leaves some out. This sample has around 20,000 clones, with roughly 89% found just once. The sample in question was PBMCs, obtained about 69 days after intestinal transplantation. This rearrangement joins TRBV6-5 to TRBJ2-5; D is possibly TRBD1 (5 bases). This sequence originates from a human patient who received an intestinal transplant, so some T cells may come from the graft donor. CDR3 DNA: TGTGCCAGCACCAGGGCAGAGACCCAGTACTTC. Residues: CASTRAETQYF.